This T cell receptor beta chain is drawn from a study of CD8 T cells in Susac syndrome (dated by TCRdb to between 2017 and 2020). Concerning the study at large: Whether CD8+ T cell activation and differentiation in Susac syndrome was antigen driven was tested using repertoire sequencing. The clonality of the CD8+ T cell repertoire was compared across approximately 11 healthy donors, roughly 14 Susac syndrome patients and around 16 multiple sclerosis patients. Results and caveats for the whole study, not just this receptor: The study acknowledged that relatively few individuals were included in the TCR sequencing and HLA analysis.

RNA was extracted with the RNeasy kit and about 0.5 to 1 ug was reverse transcribed using random hexamers. The immunoSEQ multiplex PCR assay, covering 54 Vbeta and 13 Jbeta segments, was used to amplify TCR beta CDR3 regions. PCR amplification bias was corrected by using a synthetic template baseline for primer optimization and computational correction. On the study's bioinformatics: Reads were annotated to V, D and J genes according to IMGT and were analyzed with immunoSEQ Analyzer, with only productive sequences retained. Clonality was computed as one minus Shannon entropy normalized by log2 of the number of productive unique sequences. Public and private clones were assessed among the 100 most prevalent clones of each patient and control. Clones were defined as Susac-specific if absent from the healthy and MS cohorts, from 900 to 1,200 published viral clones and from other ImmuneACCESS disease sequences. TCRdb ran its own pipeline on the public reads, namely fastp trimming at Q25 and MiXCR clone calling, and kept in-frame beta chains. Identical CDR3 protein sequences are pooled into one entry, listed with their most common genes and DNA. These V and J calls are TCRdb output, not the study's own analysis. In this sample the table shows about 120,000 distinct CDR3 sequences, approximately 90% of which occur a single time. In total, the top ten clones hold approximately 0.13% of the sample.

From the cysteine up to the phenylalanine, the CDR3 has a length of 14 residues. The sequence is cut down to CDR3 DNA, 42 bases in frame from base 1. CDR1 is given as SGHTA and CDR2 as FQGNSA, both from the germline V gene. V lost 4 bases and J lost 2 bases, and the count of bases not matched to a germline gene is 4. Peripheral blood CD8+ and CD4+ T cells from healthy donors, Susac syndrome patients and multiple sclerosis patients were profiled using high-throughput TCR beta sequencing. Healthy donors were included as age- and sex-matched controls. Bulk CD8+ and CD4+ T cells were purified magnetically by negative isolation, whereas CD8+ TEMRA cells were enriched by FACS. Blood was collected in EDTA tubes and processed within 24 hours, with PBMCs isolated through density gradient centrifugation. PBMCs destined for TCR sequencing were cryopreserved in liquid nitrogen and later thawed in a 37 °C water bath. A purity of at least 90% was achieved for sorted or isolated CD4+, CD8+ and CD8+ TEMRA cells.

On this clonotype: It has no known antigen specificity. Per-nucleotide qualities are absent, and no much larger clonotype sits a single base away.

The sequenced material came from CD8+ T cells from PBMCs. The sequence derives from a human donor in good health. The V and J segments used are TRBV7-2 and TRBJ1-1, and 7 junction bases match TRBD1. The CDR3 sequence is CASSSRTGNTEAFF. The DNA reads as follows: TGTGCCAGCAGCTCCAGGACAGGTAACACTGAAGCTTTCTTT.